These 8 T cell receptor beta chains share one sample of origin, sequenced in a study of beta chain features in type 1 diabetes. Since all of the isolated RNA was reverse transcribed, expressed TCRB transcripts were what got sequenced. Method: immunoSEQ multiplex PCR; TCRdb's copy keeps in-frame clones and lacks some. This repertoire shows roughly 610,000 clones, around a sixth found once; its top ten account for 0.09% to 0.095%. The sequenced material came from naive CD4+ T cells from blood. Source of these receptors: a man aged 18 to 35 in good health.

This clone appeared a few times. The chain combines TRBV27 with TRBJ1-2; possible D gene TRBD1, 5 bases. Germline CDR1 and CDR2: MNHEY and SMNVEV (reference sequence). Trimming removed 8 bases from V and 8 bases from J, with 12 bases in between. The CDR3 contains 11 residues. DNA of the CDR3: TGTGCCAGCGGTTCGGGGGTCGGCTACACCTTC. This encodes CASGSGVGYTF.

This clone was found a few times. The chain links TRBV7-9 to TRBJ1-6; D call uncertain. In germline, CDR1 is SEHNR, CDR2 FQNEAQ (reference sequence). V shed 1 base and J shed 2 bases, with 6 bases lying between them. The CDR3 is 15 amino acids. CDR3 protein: CASSLVGTYNSPLHF. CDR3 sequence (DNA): TGTGCCAGCAGCTTAGTTGGGACCTATAATTCACCCCTCCACTTT.

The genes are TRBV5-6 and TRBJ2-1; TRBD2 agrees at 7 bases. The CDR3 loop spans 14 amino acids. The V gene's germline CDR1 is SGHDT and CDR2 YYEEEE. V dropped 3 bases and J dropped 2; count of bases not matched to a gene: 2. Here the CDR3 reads CASSYGTTYNEQFF. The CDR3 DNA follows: TGTGCCAGCAGCTACGGGACTACCTACAATGAGCAGTTCTTC.

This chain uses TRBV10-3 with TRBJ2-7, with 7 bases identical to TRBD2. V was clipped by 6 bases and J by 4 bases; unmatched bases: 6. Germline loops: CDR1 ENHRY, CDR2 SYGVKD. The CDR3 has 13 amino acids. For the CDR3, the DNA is TGTGCCATCAGGTCCTCGGGGGGTTACGAGCAGTACTTC. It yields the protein CAIRSSGGYEQYF.

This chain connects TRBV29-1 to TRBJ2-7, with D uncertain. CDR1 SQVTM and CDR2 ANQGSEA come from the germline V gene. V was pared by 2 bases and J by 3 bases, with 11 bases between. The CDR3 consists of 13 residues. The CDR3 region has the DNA TGCAGCGTTGAATTAGCTGGGCTCTACGAGCAGTACTTC. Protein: CSVELAGLYEQYF.

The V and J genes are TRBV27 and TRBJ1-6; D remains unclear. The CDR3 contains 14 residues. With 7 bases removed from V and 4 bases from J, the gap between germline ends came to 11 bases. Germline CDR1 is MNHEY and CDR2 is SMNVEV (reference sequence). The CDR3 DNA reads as TGTGCCAGCACTAGACATTATTATAATTCACCCCTCCACTTT. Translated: CASTRHYYNSPLHF.

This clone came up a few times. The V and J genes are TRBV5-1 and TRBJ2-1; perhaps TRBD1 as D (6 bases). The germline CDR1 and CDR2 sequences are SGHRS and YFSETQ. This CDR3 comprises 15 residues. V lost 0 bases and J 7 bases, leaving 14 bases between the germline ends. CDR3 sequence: CASSLARGAVNEQFF. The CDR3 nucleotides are TGCGCCAGCAGCTTGGCCAGGGGCGCGGTGAATGAGCAGTTCTTC.

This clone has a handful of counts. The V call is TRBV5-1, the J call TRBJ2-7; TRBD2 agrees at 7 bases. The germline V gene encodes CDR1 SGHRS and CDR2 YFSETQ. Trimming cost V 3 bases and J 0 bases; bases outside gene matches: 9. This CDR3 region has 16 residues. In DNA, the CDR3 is TGCGCCAGCAGCTCCAGCGGGACCACCGGCTCCTACGAGCAGTACTTC. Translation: CASSSSGTTGSYEQYF.